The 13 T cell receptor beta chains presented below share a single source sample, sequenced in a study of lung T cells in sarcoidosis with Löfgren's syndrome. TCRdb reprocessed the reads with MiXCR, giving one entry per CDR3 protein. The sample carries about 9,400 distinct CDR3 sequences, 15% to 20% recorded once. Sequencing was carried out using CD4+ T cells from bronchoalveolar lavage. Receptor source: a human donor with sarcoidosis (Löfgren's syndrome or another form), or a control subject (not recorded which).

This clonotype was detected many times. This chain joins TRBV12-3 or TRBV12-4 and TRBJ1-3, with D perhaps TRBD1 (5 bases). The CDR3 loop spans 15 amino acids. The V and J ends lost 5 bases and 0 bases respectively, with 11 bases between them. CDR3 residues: CASSPPGLSGNTIYF. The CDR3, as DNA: TGTGCCAGCAGTCCTCCGGGGCTCTCTGGAAACACCATATATTTT.

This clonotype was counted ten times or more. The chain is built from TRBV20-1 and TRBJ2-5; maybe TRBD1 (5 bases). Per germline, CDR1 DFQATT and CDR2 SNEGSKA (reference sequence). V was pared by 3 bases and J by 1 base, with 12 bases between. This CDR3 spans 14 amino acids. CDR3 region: CSASPGHSQETQYF. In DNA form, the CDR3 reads TGCAGTGCTAGCCCCGGACACAGCCAAGAGACCCAGTACTTC.

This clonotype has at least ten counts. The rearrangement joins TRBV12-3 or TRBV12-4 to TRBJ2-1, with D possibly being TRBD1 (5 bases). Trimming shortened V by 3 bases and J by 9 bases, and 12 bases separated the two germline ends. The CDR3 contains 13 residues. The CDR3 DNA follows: TGTGCCAGCAGTTTGATAAATAGGGGTGAGCAGTTCTTC. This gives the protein CASSLINRGEQFF.

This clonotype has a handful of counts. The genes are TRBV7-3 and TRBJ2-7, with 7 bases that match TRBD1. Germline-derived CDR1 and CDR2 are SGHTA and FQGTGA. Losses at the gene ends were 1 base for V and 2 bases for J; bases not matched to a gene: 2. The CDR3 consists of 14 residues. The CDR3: CASSLKTGPYEQYF. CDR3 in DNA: TGTGCCAGCAGCTTAAAGACAGGGCCCTACGAGCAGTACTTC.

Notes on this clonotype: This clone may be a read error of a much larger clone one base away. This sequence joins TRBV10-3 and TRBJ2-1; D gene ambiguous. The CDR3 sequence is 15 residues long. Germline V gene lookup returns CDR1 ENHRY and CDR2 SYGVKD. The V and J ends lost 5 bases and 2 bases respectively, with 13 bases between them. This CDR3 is CAISPQTDPYNEQFF. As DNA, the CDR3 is TGTGCCATCAGTCCCCAGACGGATCCCTACAATGAGCAGTTCTTC.

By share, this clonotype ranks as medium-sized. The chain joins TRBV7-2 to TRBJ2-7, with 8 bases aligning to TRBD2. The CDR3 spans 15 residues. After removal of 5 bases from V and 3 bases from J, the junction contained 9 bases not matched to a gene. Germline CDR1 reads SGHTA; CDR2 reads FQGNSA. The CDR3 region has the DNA TGTGCCAGCAGCCTCACGGGGGGGTGGAACTACGAGCAGTACTTC. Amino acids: CASSLTGGWNYEQYF. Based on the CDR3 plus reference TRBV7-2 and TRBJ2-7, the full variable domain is GAGVSQSPSNKVTEKGKDVELRCDPISGHTALYWYRQSLGQGLEFLIYFQGNSAPDKSGLPSDRFSAERTGGSVSTLTIQRTQQEDSAVYLCASSLTGGWNYEQYFGPGTRLTVT.

The CDR3 bases are TGCAGTGCCCTCCCACCAGGGCAGGGATCTGTGCCCCAGCATTTT. Its protein is CSALPPGQGSVPQHF. The chain joins TRBV20-1 to TRBJ1-5; D perhaps matches TRBD1 (5 bases). Germline CDR1 and CDR2: DFQATT and SNEGSKA (reference sequence). Trimming took off 6 bases at V and 9 bases at J, with 24 bases between the two ends. The CDR3 is made up of 15 amino acids.

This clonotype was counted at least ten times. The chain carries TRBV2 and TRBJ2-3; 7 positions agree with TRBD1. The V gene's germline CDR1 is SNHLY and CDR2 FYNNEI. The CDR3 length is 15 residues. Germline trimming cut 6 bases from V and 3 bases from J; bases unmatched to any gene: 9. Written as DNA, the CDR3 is TGTGCCAGCAGCGCCGGGACAGCGCCTACAGATACGCAGTATTTT. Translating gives CASSAGTAPTDTQYF.

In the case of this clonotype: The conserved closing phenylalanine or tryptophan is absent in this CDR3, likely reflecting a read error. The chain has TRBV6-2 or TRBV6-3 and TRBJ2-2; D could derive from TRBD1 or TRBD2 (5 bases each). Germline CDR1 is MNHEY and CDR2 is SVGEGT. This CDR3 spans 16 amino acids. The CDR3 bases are TGTGCCAACAGTAAAAGGGACCAGAGAAACACCGGGGAGCTGTTTTAT. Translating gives CANSKRDQRNTGELFY.

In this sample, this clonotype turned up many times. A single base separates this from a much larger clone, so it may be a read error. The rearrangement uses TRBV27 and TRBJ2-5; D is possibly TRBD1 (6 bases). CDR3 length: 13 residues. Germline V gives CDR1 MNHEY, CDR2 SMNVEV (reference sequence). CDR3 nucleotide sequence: TGTGCCAGCAGTCCCACAGGGAGAGAGACCCGGTACTTC. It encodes CASSPTGRETRYF.

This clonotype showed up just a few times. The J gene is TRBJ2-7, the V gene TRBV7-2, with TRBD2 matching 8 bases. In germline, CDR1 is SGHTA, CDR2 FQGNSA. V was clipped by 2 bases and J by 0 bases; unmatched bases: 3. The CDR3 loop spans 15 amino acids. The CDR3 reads CASSLSSGSSYEQYF. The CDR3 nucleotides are TGTGCCAGCAGCTTATCCAGCGGGAGCTCCTACGAGCAGTACTTC.

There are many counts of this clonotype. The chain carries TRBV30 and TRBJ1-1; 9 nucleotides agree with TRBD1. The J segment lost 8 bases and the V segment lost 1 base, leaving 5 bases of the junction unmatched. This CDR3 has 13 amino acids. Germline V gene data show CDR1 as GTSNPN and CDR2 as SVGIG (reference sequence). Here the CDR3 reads CAWSALGTGEAFF. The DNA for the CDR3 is TGTGCCTGGAGTGCCCTTGGGACAGGGGAAGCTTTCTTT.

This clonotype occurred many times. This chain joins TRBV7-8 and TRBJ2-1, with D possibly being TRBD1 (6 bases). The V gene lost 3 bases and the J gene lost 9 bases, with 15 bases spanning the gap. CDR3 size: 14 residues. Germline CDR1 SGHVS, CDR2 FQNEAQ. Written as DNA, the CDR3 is TGTGCCAGCAGCTTGGTACAGGGTCAGAGTGAGCAGTTCTTC. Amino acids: CASSLVQGQSEQFF.